This entry features one T cell receptor (beta chain) sequence. The V and J ends lost 3 bases and 0 bases respectively, with 9 bases between them. CDR3 length: 16 amino acids. The V gene's germline CDR1 is MNHNS and CDR2 SASEGT. These data originate in a study of brain T cells in children with intractable seizures. Produced via immunoSEQ multiplex PCR; TCRdb's table is partial and in-frame only. The profile shows roughly 80,000 clones, 91% of them singletons. The genes are TRBV6-1 and TRBJ2-6; TRBD2 might be the D (6 bases). The source material was peripheral blood, sampled at surgery. This clonotype was sampled from a girl aged 2 to 9 with Rasmussen encephalitis and intractable seizures. As DNA, the CDR3 is TGTGCCAGCAGTGACCGGAGGGCCTCTGGGGCCAACGTCCTGACTTTC. It encodes CASSDRRASGANVLTF.